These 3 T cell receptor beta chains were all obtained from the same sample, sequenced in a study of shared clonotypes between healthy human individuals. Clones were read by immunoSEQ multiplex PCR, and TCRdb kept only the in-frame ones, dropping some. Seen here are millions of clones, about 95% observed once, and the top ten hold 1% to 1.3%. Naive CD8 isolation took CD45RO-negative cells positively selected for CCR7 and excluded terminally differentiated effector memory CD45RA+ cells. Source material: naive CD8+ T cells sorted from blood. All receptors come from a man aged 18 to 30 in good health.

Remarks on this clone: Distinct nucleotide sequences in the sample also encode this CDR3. Written as DNA, the CDR3 is TGTGCCAGCAGTTTATCCCTCGGGACAGTCTCCTACGAGCAGTACTTC. This gives the protein CASSLSLGTVSYEQYF. The V call is TRBV27, the J call TRBJ2-7, with 7 bases matching TRBD1. There are 16 residues in the CDR3. Germline values: CDR1 MNHEY, CDR2 SMNVEV (reference sequence). J lost 0 bases, V lost 0 bases, and 5 bases had no gene match.

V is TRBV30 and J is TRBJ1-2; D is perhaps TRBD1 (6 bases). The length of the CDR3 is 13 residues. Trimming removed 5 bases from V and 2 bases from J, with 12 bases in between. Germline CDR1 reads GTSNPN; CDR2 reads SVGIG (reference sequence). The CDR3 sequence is CAWPNRENYGYTF. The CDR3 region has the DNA TGTGCCTGGCCAAACAGGGAAAACTATGGCTACACCTTC.

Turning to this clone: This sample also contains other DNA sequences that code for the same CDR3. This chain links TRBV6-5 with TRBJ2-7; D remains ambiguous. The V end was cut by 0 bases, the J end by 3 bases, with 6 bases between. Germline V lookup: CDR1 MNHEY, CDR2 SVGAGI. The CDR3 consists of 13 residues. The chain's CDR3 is CASSYSYGYEQYF. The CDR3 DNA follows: TGTGCCAGCAGTTACTCTTATGGCTACGAGCAGTACTTC.